What follows are 9 T cell receptor beta chains derived from one specimen sequenced in a study of OX40 agonist ivuxolimab in advanced cancers. Clones were sequenced by immunoSEQ multiplex PCR, and TCRdb holds only the in-frame ones, with some missing. The table lists 21,000 or so clones, approximately 83% of them singletons. The sequenced sample was CD4+ or CD8+ T cells sorted from blood, obtained in a trial of the OX40 agonist ivuxolimab. All receptors come from an adult with an advanced solid tumor such as melanoma, head and neck, liver or kidney cancer.

The chain carries TRBV6-4 and TRBJ2-2, with 8 nucleotides matching TRBD1. After removal of 4 bases from V and 3 bases from J, the junction contained 1 base not matched to a gene. In germline, CDR1 is MRHNA, CDR2 SNTAGT. The CDR3 has 14 residues. CDR3 sequence reads: CASSAQGDTGELFF. CDR3 coding DNA: TGTGCCAGCAGTGCACAGGGGGACACCGGGGAGCTGTTTTTT.

The chain combines TRBV27 with TRBJ1-4; 7 positions agree with TRBD1. The CDR3 extends over 15 amino acids. Germline-derived CDR1 and CDR2 are MNHEY and SMNVEV (reference sequence). The V gene end was trimmed by 6 bases and the J gene end by 3 bases; junction bases not matched to a gene: 7. For the CDR3, the DNA is TGTGCCAGCAGGGAGACAGGGCTCGCTAATGAAAAACTGTTTTTT. Protein sequence: CASRETGLANEKLFF.

The chain couples TRBV19 to TRBJ2-7, with a possible D match to TRBD1 (5 bases). Germline V gene sequence: CDR1 LNHDA, CDR2 SQIVND (reference sequence). Trimming shortened V by 7 bases and J by 1 base, and 20 bases separated the two germline ends. The CDR3 has 16 amino acids. The CDR3 bases are TGTGCCAGTACCCCTATAGGTAGGGGATGGTCCTACGAGCAGTACTTC. Amino acids: CASTPIGRGWSYEQYF.

Of note for this clone: At the DNA level, this CDR3 is encoded by other sequences in the same sample as well. V gene TRBV20-1 combines with J gene TRBJ2-2, with D maybe TRBD2 (5 bases). Trimming removed 6 bases from V and 8 bases from J, with 10 bases in between. The CDR3 has 11 amino acids. CDR1 is DFQATT, CDR2 SNEGSKA, per germline (reference sequence). The CDR3 loop reads CSAGPGGELFF. DNA of the CDR3: TGCAGTGCAGGCCCGGGAGGGGAGCTGTTTTTT.

The rearrangement joins TRBV27 to TRBJ1-4, with D tentatively TRBD1 (5 bases). Germline assignment: CDR1 MNHEY and CDR2 SMNVEV (reference sequence). This CDR3 has 17 amino acids. Trimming took off 2 bases at V and 7 bases at J, with 20 bases between the two ends. CDR3 bases: TGTGCCAGCAGTTTAACGATTCGGGGCAACTACTTTGAAAAACTGTTTTTT. Its protein product is CASSLTIRGNYFEKLFF.

CDR3 region: CASSEGQGAETQYF. The CDR3 DNA sequence: TGTGCCAGCAGTGAAGGGCAGGGGGCCGAGACCCAGTACTTC. The chain carries TRBV6-1 and TRBJ2-5, with 8 bases matching TRBD1. This CDR3 is built from 14 residues. Unmatched junction bases numbered 3, after V lost 1 base and J lost 5 bases. Germline CDR1 MNHNS, CDR2 SASEGT.

This sequence joins TRBV7-9 and TRBJ2-1; 11 bases fit TRBD1. Germline V gives CDR1 SEHNR, CDR2 FQNEAQ (reference sequence). Trimming took 4 bases from V and 2 from J; bases not matched to a gene: 4. This CDR3 contains 16 residues. CDR3 in amino acids: CASSSRDRGAYNEQFF. The CDR3, as DNA: TGTGCCAGCAGCTCAAGGGACAGGGGGGCCTACAATGAGCAGTTCTTC.

This chain joins TRBV30 and TRBJ1-5; D perhaps matches TRBD1 (5 bases). The V gene lost 2 bases and the J gene lost 3 bases, with 8 bases spanning the gap. Germline CDR1 is GTSNPN and CDR2 is SVGIG (reference sequence). The CDR3 has 13 amino acids. CDR3 in DNA: TGTGCCTGGAGTTTGGACATCAATCAGCCCCAGCATTTT. This codes for CAWSLDINQPQHF.

The V call is TRBV21-1, the J call TRBJ2-5; whether TRBD2, the table's D call, matches the DNA was not checked. TRBV21-1 is marked as a pseudogene. The CDR3 is 16 amino acids. CDR3 sequence reads: CASSKALREYQETQYF. The CDR3 bases are TGTGCCAGCAGCAAAGCGCTTCGGGAGTATCAAGAGACCCAGTACTTC.